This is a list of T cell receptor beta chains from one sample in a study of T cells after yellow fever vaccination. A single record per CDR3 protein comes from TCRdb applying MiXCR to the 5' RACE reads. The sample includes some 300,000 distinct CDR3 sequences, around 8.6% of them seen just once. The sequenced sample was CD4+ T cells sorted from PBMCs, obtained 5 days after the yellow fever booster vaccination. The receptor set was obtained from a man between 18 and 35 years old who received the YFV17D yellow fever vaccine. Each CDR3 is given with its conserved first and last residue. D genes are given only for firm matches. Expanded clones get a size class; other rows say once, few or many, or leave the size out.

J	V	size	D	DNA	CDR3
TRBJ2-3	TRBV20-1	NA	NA	TGCAGTGCTAGAGGGCGGCGGGCCCTCACAGATACGCAGTATTTT	CSARGRRALTDTQYF
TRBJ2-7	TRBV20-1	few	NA	TGCAGTGCTAGAGATAGACGCGGGGCTACAACCTACGAGCAGTACTTC	CSARDRRGATTYEQYF
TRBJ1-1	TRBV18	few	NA	TGTGCCAGCTCACCTTCGGCCCACAGCGGCGCTGAAGCTTTCTTT	CASSPSAHSGAEAFF
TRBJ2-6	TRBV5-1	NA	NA	TGCGCCAGCAGCTTGGCGGACAGTAGCTCTGGGGCCAACGTCCTGACTTTC	CASSLADSSSGANVLTF
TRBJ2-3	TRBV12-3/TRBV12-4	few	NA	TGTGCCAGCAGTTTACGTTGGGGGGCCACAGATACGCAGTATTTT	CASSLRWGATDTQYF
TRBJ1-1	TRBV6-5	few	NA	TGTGCCAGCAGTCGATATCCGGGAAACACTGAAGCTTTCTTT	CASSRYPGNTEAFF
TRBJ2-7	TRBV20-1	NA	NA	TGCAGTGCTAGAGATTTAGACTGGGGAAGTTACGAGCAGTACTTC	CSARDLDWGSYEQYF
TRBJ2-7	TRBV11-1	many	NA	TGTGCCAGCAGCTTATTCACAGGGCCGTTCTACGAGCAGTACTTC	CASSLFTGPFYEQYF
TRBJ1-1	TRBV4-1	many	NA	TGCGCCAGCAGCCTCCTCTGGAACACTGAAGCTTTCTTT	CASSLLWNTEAFF
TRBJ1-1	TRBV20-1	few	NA	TGCAGTGCTTCAAGGGACTCGAACACTGAAGCTTTCTTT	CSASRDSNTEAFF
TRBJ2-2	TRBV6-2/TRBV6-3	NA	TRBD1	TGTGCCAGCAGTGACAGGGGGCGCGACACCGGGGAGCTGTTTTTT	CASSDRGRDTGELFF
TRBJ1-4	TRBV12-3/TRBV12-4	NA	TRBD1	TGTGCCAGCAGTCAGACAGGGACAAAACTGTTTTTT	CASSQTGTKLFF
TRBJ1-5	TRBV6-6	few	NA	TGTGCCAGTTTGGGCAGGGATAGCAATCAGCCCCAGCATTTT	CASLGRDSNQPQHF
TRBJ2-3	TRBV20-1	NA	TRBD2	TGCAGTGCACTAGGGACTAGCGGGGGGACTACAGATACGCAGTATTTT	CSALGTSGGTTDTQYF
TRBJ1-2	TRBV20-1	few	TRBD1	TGCAGTGCTAGACCGACAGGGGCTTATGGCTACACCTTC	CSARPTGAYGYTF
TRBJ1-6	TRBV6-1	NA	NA	TGTGCCAGCAGTGAAGCTTCGGACCTCCACTTT	CASSEASDLHF
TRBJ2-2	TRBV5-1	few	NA	TGCGCCAGCAGCTTGGAAGGGGGGCCGAGCGGGGAGCTGTTTTTT	CASSLEGGPSGELFF
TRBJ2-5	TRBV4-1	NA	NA	TGCGCCAGCAGCCAAGACGGGATGGGGCCTGAGTACTTC	CASSQDGMGPEYF
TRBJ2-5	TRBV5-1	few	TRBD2	TGCGCCAGCAGCTTGGATCCGGGAGGCCAAGAGACCCAGTACTTC	CASSLDPGGQETQYF
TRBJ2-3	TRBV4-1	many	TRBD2	TGCGCCAGCAGCCGCGTGTGGGCGAGCGGGGGACTAGATACGCAGTATTTT	CASSRVWASGGLDTQYF
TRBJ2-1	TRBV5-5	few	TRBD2	TGTGCCAGCAGCCCAGCGGGGGCAAGGAATGAGCAGTTCTTC	CASSPAGARNEQFF
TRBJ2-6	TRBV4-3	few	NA	TGCGCCAGCAGCCAAGATTCAGTCGTGAGCTCTGGGGCCAACGTCCTGACTTTC	CASSQDSVVSSGANVLTF
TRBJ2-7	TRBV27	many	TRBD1	TGTGCCAGCAGCCCGGACAGGGGATCCTACGAGCAGTACTTC	CASSPDRGSYEQYF
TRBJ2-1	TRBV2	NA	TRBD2	TGTGCCAGCAGTCCCAGCGGGGGCCTCCTGATCTTC	CASSPSGGLLIF
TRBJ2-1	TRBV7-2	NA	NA	TGTGCCAGCAGCGCCCAGACAGGTTACTACAATGAGCAGTTCTTC	CASSAQTGYYNEQFF
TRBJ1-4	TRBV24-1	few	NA	TGTGCCACCAGTGATTCTGCAACAACGGGGGGTCTGCGGTCTAATGAAAAACTGTTTTTT	CATSDSATTGGLRSNEKLFF
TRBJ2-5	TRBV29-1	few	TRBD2	TGCAGCGCACCGGGACTAGCGGGGGGGGGCGCCGGGACCCAGTACTTC	CSAPGLAGGGAGTQYF
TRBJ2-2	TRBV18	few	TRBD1	TGTGCCAGCTCACCGTTACAGGGGGCGAACACCGGGGAGCTGTTTTTT	CASSPLQGANTGELFF
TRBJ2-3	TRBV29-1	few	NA	TGCAGCTCCTTGACTGCGCCCGATACGCAGTATTTT	CSSLTAPDTQYF
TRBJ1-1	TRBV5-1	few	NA	TGCGCCAGCAGCTCGAATCCAGGGTTAAAGAACACTGAAGCTTTCTTT	CASSSNPGLKNTEAFF
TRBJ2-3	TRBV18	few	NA	TGTGCCAGCTCATCGGATCAGGGTCATAGCACAGATACGCAGTATTTT	CASSSDQGHSTDTQYF
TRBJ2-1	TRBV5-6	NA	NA	TGTGCCAGCAGTCTGGGGGTAGACAATGAGCAGTTCTTC	CASSLGVDNEQFF
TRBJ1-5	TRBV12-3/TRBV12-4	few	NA	TGTGCCAGCACCTCTCTAGCTGGTAATCAGCCCCAGCATTTT	CASTSLAGNQPQHF
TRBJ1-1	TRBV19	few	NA	TGTGCCAGTAGTGAAAGTAAAACTGAAGCTTTCTTT	CASSESKTEAFF
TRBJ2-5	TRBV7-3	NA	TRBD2	TGTGCCAGCAGCGAATCGGGACTAGCGGGGGGTAGGAACCAAGAGACCCAGTACTTC	CASSESGLAGGRNQETQYF
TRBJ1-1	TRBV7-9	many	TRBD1	TGTGCCAGCAGCTTAGCGGGACAGGGAGGTTTAGCTTTCTTT	CASSLAGQGGLAFF
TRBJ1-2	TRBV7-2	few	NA	TGTGCCAGCAGCCCACGGACATTCGGTGGCTACACCTTC	CASSPRTFGGYTF
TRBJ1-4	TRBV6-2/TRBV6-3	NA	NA	TGTGCCAGCGGACGCCATGGCGTTATGGATGAAAAACTGTTTTTT	CASGRHGVMDEKLFF
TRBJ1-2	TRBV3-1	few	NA	TGTGCCAGCAGCCAAGAACGGGTCTATGGCTACACCTTC	CASSQERVYGYTF
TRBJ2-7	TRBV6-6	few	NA	TGTGCCAGCAGTTATGCGGGACACATTTCCTACGAGCAGTACTTC	CASSYAGHISYEQYF
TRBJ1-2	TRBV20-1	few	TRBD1	TGCAGTGCTAGTAATTTGGCGACAGGGAAGGGCTACACCTTC	CSASNLATGKGYTF
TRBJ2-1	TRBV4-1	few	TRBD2	TGCGCCAGCAGCCAAGGTCGGGGCGGGGGGGCCCACAATGAGCAGTTCTTC	CASSQGRGGGAHNEQFF
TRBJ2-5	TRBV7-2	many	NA	TGTGCCAGCAGCACCCGCGGGCCTGCCGGGACCCAGTACTTC	CASSTRGPAGTQYF
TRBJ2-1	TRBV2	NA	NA	TGTGCCAGCAGCCCCGCACACACCTACAATGAGCAGTTCTTC	CASSPAHTYNEQFF
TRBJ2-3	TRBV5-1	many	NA	TGCGCCAGCAGCTTGGGACACCCTAACACAGATACGCAGTATTTT	CASSLGHPNTDTQYF
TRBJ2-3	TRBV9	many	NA	TGTGCCAGCAGCAGGAAACAGGGAGAGTACGCAGATACGCAGTATTTT	CASSRKQGEYADTQYF
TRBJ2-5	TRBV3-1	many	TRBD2	TGTGCCAGCAGCCAAGCCGGGGGGAAAGAGACCCAGTACTTC	CASSQAGGKETQYF
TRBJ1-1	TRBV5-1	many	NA	TGCGCCAGCAGCCGCCAGTCCATGAACACTGAAGCTTTCTTT	CASSRQSMNTEAFF
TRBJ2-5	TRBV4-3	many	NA	TGCGCCAGCAGCCAAGATAAGGGAGGGACCCAGTACTTC	CASSQDKGGTQYF
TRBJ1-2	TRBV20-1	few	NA	TGCAGTGCTACCCTCCGGACAGTTCTCTATGGCTACACCTTC	CSATLRTVLYGYTF
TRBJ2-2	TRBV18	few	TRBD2	TGTGCCAGCTCTCTAGCGGGGCGCGTCACCGGGGAGCTGTTTTTT	CASSLAGRVTGELFF
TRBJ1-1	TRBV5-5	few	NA	TGTGCCAGCAGCTTGCAGGGGTGGTCCACTGAAGCTTTCTTT	CASSLQGWSTEAFF
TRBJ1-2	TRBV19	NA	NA	TGTGCCAGTAGCCCTGGGGGGGAAGGGGGCTATGGCTACACCTTC	CASSPGGEGGYGYTF
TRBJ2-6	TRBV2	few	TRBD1	TGTGCCAGCAGTGAAGCCCGGGGACAGCCCTCTGGGGCCAACGTCCTGACTTTC	CASSEARGQPSGANVLTF
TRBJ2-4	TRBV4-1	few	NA	TGCGCCAGCAGCCAAGATAAACAGACGACTACGTACTTC	CASSQDKQTTTYF